The rows below give T cell receptor beta chains drawn from one sample of a study of blood T cell repertoires in COVID-19. Sequencing was performed with immunoSEQ multiplex PCR; in TCRdb, only in-frame clones are kept and a portion is missing. This table has about 190,000 clones, around 85% appearing once. The specimen was peripheral blood. The receptor set was obtained from a woman aged 45 to 65 with acute or convalescent COVID-19. The CDR3 runs from the conserved cysteine through the conserved F or W. A D gene is named only where the DNA matches it firmly. Size is omitted from some rows. Given values are once, few, many or a class for expanded clones.

>TRBV7-2|-|TRBJ1-1|-
CASSFRARGRGMNTEAFF
TGTGCCAGCAGCTTTCGGGCACGGGGGCGGGGGATGAACACTGAAGCTTTCTTT
>TRBV4-3|-|TRBJ2-2|TRBD1
CASSQLGRGTGHTGELFF
TGCGCCAGCAGCCAGTTGGGCCGTGGGACAGGGCACACCGGGGAGCTGTTTTTT
>TRBV14|-|TRBJ1-6|-
CASSQENRFSPLHF
TGTGCCAGCAGCCAAGAGAACAGATTTTCACCCCTCCACTTT
>TRBV28|-|TRBJ1-2|-
CASSSGNPGGYTF
TGTGCCAGCAGCTCCGGGAACCCGGGTGGCTACACCTTC
>TRBV6-6|few|TRBJ2-7|TRBD2
CASSALAGASEQYF
TGTGCCAGCAGTGCGCTAGCGGGAGCGTCCGAGCAGTACTTC
>TRBV5-1|-|TRBJ1-1|TRBD1
CASRKGQTNTEAFF
TGCGCCAGCAGAAAGGGACAGACGAACACTGAAGCTTTCTTT
>TRBV12-3/TRBV12-4|-|TRBJ1-5|-
CASSFKLNQPQHF
TGTGCCAGCAGTTTTAAGCTTAATCAGCCCCAGCATTTT
>TRBV4-2|-|TRBJ2-2|TRBD2
CASSRGTSYTGELFF
TGTGCCAGCAGCCGGGGGACTAGTTATACCGGGGAGCTGTTTTTT
>TRBV24-1|-|TRBJ2-3|TRBD1
CATSGRGQGPLETQYF
TGTGCCACCAGTGGCAGAGGACAGGGACCATTGGAGACGCAGTATTTT
>TRBV2|-|TRBJ2-1|-
CASRETSHEQFF
TGTGCCAGCAGAGAGACTAGTCATGAGCAGTTCTTC
>TRBV24-1|-|TRBJ2-7|-
CATSEQNSYEQYF
TGTGCCACCAGTGAACAAAACTCCTACGAGCAGTACTTC
>TRBV19|-|TRBJ1-3|TRBD1
CASTPGDRAPSGNTIYF
TGTGCCAGTACCCCAGGGGACAGGGCGCCGTCTGGAAACACCATATATTTT
>TRBV10-1|-|TRBJ2-1|-
CASSPLVTSYNEQFF
TGCGCCAGCAGCCCCCTCGTTACATCCTACAATGAGCAGTTCTTC
>TRBV10-1|-|TRBJ2-3|-
CASSVVPSSPDTQYF
TGCGCCAGCAGTGTTGTCCCTAGCTCCCCAGATACGCAGTATTTT
>TRBV10-2|once|TRBJ1-5|TRBD1
CASSEYRGAQPQHF
TGCGCCAGCAGTGAGTACAGGGGGGCTCAGCCCCAGCATTTT
>TRBV18|-|TRBJ1-4|-
CASSPISVDEKLFF
TGTGCCAGCTCACCAATCTCGGTGGATGAAAAACTGTTTTTT